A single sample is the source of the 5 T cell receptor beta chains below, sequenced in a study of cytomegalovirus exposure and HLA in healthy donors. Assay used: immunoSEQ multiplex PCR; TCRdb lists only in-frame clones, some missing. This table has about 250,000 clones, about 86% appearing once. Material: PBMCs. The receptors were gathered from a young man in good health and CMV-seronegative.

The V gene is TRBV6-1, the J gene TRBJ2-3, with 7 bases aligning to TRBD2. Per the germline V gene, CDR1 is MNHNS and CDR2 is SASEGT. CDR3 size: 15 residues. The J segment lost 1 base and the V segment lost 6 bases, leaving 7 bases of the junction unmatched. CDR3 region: CASRRLASGTDTQYF. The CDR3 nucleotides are TGTGCCAGCAGAAGACTAGCTAGCGGCACAGATACGCAGTATTTT.

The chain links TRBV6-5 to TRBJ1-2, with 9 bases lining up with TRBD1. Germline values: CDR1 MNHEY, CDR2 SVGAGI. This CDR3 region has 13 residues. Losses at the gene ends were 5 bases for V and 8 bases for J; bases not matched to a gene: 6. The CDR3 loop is CASSQNRGRGYTF. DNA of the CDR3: TGTGCCAGCAGTCAAAACAGGGGGCGAGGCTACACCTTC.

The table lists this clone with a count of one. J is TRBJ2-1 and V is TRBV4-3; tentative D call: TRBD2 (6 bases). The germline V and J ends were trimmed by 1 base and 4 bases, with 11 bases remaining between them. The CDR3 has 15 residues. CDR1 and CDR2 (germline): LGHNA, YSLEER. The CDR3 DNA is TGCGCCAGCAGCCAAGTGCAGGCGGGATACAATGAGCAGTTCTTC. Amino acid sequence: CASSQVQAGYNEQFF.

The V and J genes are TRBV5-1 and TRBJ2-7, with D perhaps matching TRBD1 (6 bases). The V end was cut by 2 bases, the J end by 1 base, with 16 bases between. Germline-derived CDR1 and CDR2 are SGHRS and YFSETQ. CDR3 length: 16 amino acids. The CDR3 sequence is CASSFGPTGGSYEQYF. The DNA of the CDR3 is TGCGCCAGCAGCTTTGGACCGACAGGAGGTTCCTACGAGCAGTACTTC.

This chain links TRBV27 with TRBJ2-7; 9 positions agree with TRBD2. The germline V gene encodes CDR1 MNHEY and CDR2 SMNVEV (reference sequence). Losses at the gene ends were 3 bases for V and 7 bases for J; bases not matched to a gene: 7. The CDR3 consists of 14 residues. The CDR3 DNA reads TGTGCCAGCAGTTTGTTAGCGGGGGATTGGGAGCAGTACTTC. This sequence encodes CASSLLAGDWEQYF.